The sequence of this T cell receptor beta chain was determined in a study of cytomegalovirus exposure and HLA in healthy donors. Study-wide findings and caveats: Earlier analysis looked at TCR beta V segments, and most were productive about 87% or about 30% of the time. In vitro, a few CMV-associated chains proved specific for CMV antigens.

It was with 60 Vbeta and 13 Jbeta primers that the PCR ran. The repertoire was sequenced with immunoSEQ multiplex PCR; TCRdb's copy has only in-frame clones and lacks some. The table shows roughly 140,000 clones, with 75% to 80% occurring only once. Comment on this clone: Its antigen is not identified.

The CDR3 loop spans 14 amino acids. Germline V lookup: CDR1 SGHDT, CDR2 YYEEEE. Trimming pared 3 bases from V and 2 bases from J, leaving 11 bases between. The rearrangement links TRBV5-6 to TRBJ1-1; D is uncertain. The clonotype comes from a male donor in good health and CMV-seronegative. The sample was PBMCs. DNA for the CDR3: TGTGCCAGCAGCTGGCGGCCCGGCAACACTGAAGCTTTCTTT. This codes for CASSWRPGNTEAFF.